A single T cell receptor beta chain is shown here with its context. Its specificity is unknown. PCR primers comprised 60 Vbeta and 13 Jbeta primers. Using immunoSEQ multiplex PCR, the repertoire was profiled, and TCRdb retains in-frame clones only, with some absent. This sample has 110,000 to 150,000 clones, with around four fifths found just once. This specimen comes from a study of cytomegalovirus exposure and HLA in healthy donors. Study-wide points: TCR beta chain V- and J-gene trimming was linked, in a later analysis, to a missense variant in DCLRE1C. It was reportedly the case that the classifier diagnosed cytomegalovirus status with high specificity and sensitivity. In terms of immune exposure information, only CMV serostatus was available.

The CDR3 covers 13 residues. The junction had 3 bases not matched to a gene; V was cut back by 10 bases and J by 6 bases. Germline values: CDR1 SNHLY, CDR2 FYNNEI. Input material: PBMCs. The J gene is TRBJ1-6, the V gene TRBV2; 10 positions agree with TRBD1. This receptor was taken from a boy aged 2 to 9 in good health and CMV-seronegative. CDR3 amino acids: CATDRGLNSPLHF. The CDR3 DNA follows: TGTGCCACCGACAGGGGGCTTAATTCACCCCTCCACTTT.